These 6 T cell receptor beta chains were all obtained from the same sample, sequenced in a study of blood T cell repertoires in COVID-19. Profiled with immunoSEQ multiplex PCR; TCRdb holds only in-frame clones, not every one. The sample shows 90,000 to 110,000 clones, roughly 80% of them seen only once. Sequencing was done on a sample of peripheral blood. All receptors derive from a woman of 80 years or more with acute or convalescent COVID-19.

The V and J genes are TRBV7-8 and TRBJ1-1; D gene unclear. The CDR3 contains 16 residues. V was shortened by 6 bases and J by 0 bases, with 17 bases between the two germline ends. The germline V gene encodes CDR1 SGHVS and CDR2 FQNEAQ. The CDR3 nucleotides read TGTGCCAGCAGAACTGAACGAACCATTTTGAACACTGAAGCTTTCTTT. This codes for CASRTERTILNTEAFF.

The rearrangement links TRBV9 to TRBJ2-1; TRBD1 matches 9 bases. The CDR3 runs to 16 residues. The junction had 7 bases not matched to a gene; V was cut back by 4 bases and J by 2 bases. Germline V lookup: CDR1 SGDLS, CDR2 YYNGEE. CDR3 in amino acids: CASSTGWDRAYNEQFF. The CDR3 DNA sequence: TGTGCCAGCAGCACCGGATGGGACAGGGCCTACAATGAGCAGTTCTTC.

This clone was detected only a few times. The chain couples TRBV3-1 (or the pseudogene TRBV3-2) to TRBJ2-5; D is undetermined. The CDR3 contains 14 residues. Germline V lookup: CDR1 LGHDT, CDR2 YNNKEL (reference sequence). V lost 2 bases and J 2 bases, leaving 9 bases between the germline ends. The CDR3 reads CASSQSETQETQYF. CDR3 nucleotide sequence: TGTGCCAGCAGCCAATCTGAGACTCAAGAGACCCAGTACTTC.

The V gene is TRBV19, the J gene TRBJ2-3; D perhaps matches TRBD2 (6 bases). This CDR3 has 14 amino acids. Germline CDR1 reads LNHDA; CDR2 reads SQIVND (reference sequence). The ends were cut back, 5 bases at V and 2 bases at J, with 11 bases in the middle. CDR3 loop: CASSVSGSTDTQYF. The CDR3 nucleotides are TGTGCCAGTAGTGTTAGCGGATCCACAGATACGCAGTATTTT.

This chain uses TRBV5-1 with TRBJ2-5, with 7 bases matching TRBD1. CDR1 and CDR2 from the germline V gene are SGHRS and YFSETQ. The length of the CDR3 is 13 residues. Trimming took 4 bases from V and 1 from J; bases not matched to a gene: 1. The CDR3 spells CASSGDSQETQYF. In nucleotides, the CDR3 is TGCGCCAGCAGCGGGGACAGCCAAGAGACCCAGTACTTC.

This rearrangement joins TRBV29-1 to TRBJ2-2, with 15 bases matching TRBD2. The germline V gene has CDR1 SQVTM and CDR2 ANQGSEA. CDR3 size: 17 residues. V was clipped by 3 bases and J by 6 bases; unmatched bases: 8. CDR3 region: CSVDGLAGGVKAGELFF. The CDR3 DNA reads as TGCAGCGTTGATGGACTAGCGGGAGGGGTAAAGGCCGGGGAGCTGTTTTTT.